This T cell receptor (beta chain) was identified in a study of blood T cell repertoires in COVID-19. Using immunoSEQ multiplex PCR, the repertoire was profiled, and TCRdb retains in-frame clones only, with some absent. The table has fewer than 200,000 clones, less than 85% seen once. V lost 2 bases to trimming and J lost 8 bases, with 10 bases between them. CDR1 is LGHDT and CDR2 is YNNKEL in the germline V gene (reference sequence). CDR3 size: 14 residues. V and J are TRBV3-1 (or the pseudogene TRBV3-2) and TRBJ1-6; D is unresolved. The sequencing input was peripheral blood. This clonotype originated in a human donor with acute or convalescent COVID-19. The donor label of this sample is uncertain. The CDR3 loop is CASSQIGSDSPLHF. CDR3 in DNA: TGTGCCAGCAGCCAAATTGGGAGTGATTCACCCCTCCACTTT.